A single sample gave rise to the 21 T cell receptor beta chains below, sequenced in a study of blood T cell repertoires in COVID-19. Some clones are missing from TCRdb's copy, which holds only in-frame ones; the method was immunoSEQ multiplex PCR. The sample includes 260,000 or so clones, about nine tenths of them seen just once. The sequencing input was PBMCs or T cells enriched from blood (not recorded which). These receptors were taken from a woman aged 25 to 45 with acute COVID-19.

This clone has just one count. The J gene is TRBJ2-1, the V gene TRBV7-8; 7 positions match TRBD1. CDR3 length: 14 residues. Looked up from germline, CDR1 is SGHVS and CDR2 is FQNEAQ. V gave up 5 bases and J gave up 3 bases; unmatched junction bases: 4. The CDR3 protein is CASSLGQNYNEQFF. The CDR3 nucleotides are TGTGCCAGCAGCCTGGGACAGAACTACAATGAGCAGTTCTTC.

This chain uses TRBV4-3 with TRBJ1-2; D is uncertain. There are 16 residues in the CDR3. Per germline, CDR1 LGHNA and CDR2 YSLEER. The V gene lost 0 bases and the J gene lost 3 bases, with 14 bases spanning the gap. CDR3: CASSQDFLSEDYGYTF. The DNA of the CDR3 is TGCGCCAGCAGCCAAGATTTTCTGTCAGAGGACTATGGCTACACCTTC.

About this clone itself: This same CDR3 is encoded by further DNA sequences in the sample. This chain links TRBV12-3 or TRBV12-4 with TRBJ1-1; D possibly corresponds to TRBD1 (5 bases). V was clipped by 6 bases and J by 2 bases, with 10 bases between them. CDR3 size: 13 residues. CDR3 in DNA: TGTGCCAGCAGCCTGACAGCTAACACTGAAGCTTTCTTT. It is translated as CASSLTANTEAFF.

The chain links TRBV3-1 (or the pseudogene TRBV3-2) to TRBJ1-2; 8 bases match TRBD1. Germline CDR1 is LGHDT and CDR2 is YNNKEL (reference sequence). The ends lost 0 bases at V and 6 bases at J; junction bases unmatched: 6. This CDR3 is built from 15 residues. The CDR3 sequence: CASSQEARGRDGYTF. The CDR3 nucleotides are TGTGCCAGCAGCCAAGAAGCCAGGGGGCGCGATGGCTACACCTTC.

The V and J genes are TRBV4-2 and TRBJ2-2; D not resolved. The V gene lost 1 base and the J gene lost 4 bases, with 7 bases spanning the gap. The CDR3 extends over 14 amino acids. Per the germline V gene, CDR1 is LGHNA and CDR2 is YNFKEQ. The DNA for the CDR3 is TGTGCCAGCAGCCAAGGGGCAGGCACCGGGGAGCTGTTTTTT. This encodes CASSQGAGTGELFF.

There are a few counts of this clone. The chain links TRBV7-9 to TRBJ1-2; TRBD1 agrees at 8 bases. The J segment lost 2 bases and the V segment lost 6 bases, leaving 8 bases of the junction unmatched. Per germline, CDR1 SEHNR and CDR2 FQNEAQ (reference sequence). The CDR3 totals 15 residues. The CDR3 reads CASRSGTGQNYGYTF. The CDR3 coding sequence is TGTGCCAGCAGGTCTGGGACAGGCCAAAACTATGGCTACACCTTC.

The J gene is TRBJ2-7, the V gene TRBV29-1, with D perhaps TRBD2 (5 bases). V lost 6 bases, J lost 3 bases, and 9 bases lay in between. This CDR3 is 11 amino acids long. Germline V gives CDR1 SQVTM, CDR2 ANQGSEA. The CDR3 sequence is CSVELGYEQYF. The DNA of the CDR3 is TGCAGCGTGGAACTAGGCTACGAGCAGTACTTC.

This chain joins TRBV5-6 and TRBJ2-1; no reliable D call. The CDR3 is 15 amino acids. V lost 4 bases to trimming and J lost 0 bases, with 11 bases between them. CDR1 SGHDT and CDR2 YYEEEE come from the germline V gene. The CDR3 protein is CASSALGSSYNEQFF. CDR3 nucleotides: TGTGCCAGCAGCGCCTTGGGCAGCTCCTACAATGAGCAGTTCTTC.

This sequence joins TRBV5-8 and TRBJ1-1; 8 nucleotides agree with TRBD1. The germline V gene has CDR1 SGHTS and CDR2 YDEGEE. There are 15 residues in the CDR3. With V trimmed by 0 bases and J by 4 bases, 5 bases remained unmatched. CDR3 nucleotide sequence: TGTGCCAGCAGCTTGGCTCAGGGGGCGATCACTGAAGCTTTCTTT. Its translation is CASSLAQGAITEAFF.

This chain connects TRBV10-2 to TRBJ1-5; D is uncertain. Per germline, CDR1 WSHSY and CDR2 SAAADI. The V end lost 5 bases, the J end lost 3 bases, and 8 bases lay between the germline ends. The CDR3 length is 13 residues. CDR3 in amino acids: CASSSGFNQPQHF. The DNA for the CDR3 is TGCGCCAGCAGTTCCGGTTTCAATCAGCCCCAGCATTTT.

This sequence joins TRBV11-2 and TRBJ2-1; no definite D call. The CDR3 length is 12 residues. V lost 5 bases and J 10 bases, leaving 12 bases between the germline ends. The germline gives CDR1 SGHAT, CDR2 FQNNGV. The CDR3 coding sequence is TGTGCCAGCAGCCCCGGTTTGCGCGAGCAGTTCTTC. Its protein is CASSPGLREQFF.

In its sample, this clone was seen once. CDR3 bases: TGTGCCTGGAGCTCTACAGGGACAGGGCTCTCGAGCTCCTATAATTCACCCCTCCACTTT. Translation gives CAWSSTGTGLSSSYNSPLHF. This chain uses TRBV30 with TRBJ1-6, with TRBD1 matching 9 bases. Germline CDR1 reads GTSNPN; CDR2 reads SVGIG (reference sequence). Germline trimming cut 3 bases from V and 0 bases from J; bases unmatched to any gene: 15. The CDR3 loop spans 20 amino acids.

The rearrangement joins TRBV10-3 to TRBJ1-2; perhaps TRBD1 as D (6 bases). Germline V gene sequence: CDR1 ENHRY, CDR2 SYGVKD. Trimming shortened V by 2 bases and J by 6 bases, and 19 bases separated the two germline ends. The CDR3 totals 16 residues. This CDR3 reads CAISEAGVSLSDGYTF. CDR3 nucleotide sequence: TGTGCCATCAGTGAGGCAGGGGTGTCCTTATCCGATGGCTACACCTTC.

This chain links TRBV12-3 or TRBV12-4 with TRBJ2-1, with D possibly TRBD1 on 5 matching bases. Trimming removed 6 bases from V and 14 bases from J, with 20 bases in between. The CDR3 is 13 residues long. As DNA, the CDR3 is TGTGCCAGCAGCCGTGGAGAAGGCGACAGTAAGTTCTTC. Protein product: CASSRGEGDSKFF.

The chain employs TRBV4-1 and TRBJ1-1, with D unresolved. The CDR3 is 15 amino acids. V gave up 4 bases and J gave up 2 bases, with 14 bases separating them. In germline, CDR1 is MGHRA, CDR2 YSYEKL. For the CDR3, the DNA is TGCGCCAGCAGCCCCTTACTTACAGTAAACACTGAAGCTTTCTTT. Residues: CASSPLLTVNTEAFF.

The V gene is TRBV13, the J gene TRBJ1-1; 7 positions match TRBD1. Germline V gives CDR1 PRHDT, CDR2 FYEKMQ (reference sequence). With 5 bases clipped from V and 3 bases from J, the junction kept 9 bases outside the gene matches. The CDR3 is 15 amino acids. CDR3 region: CASSPPSQGDTEAFF. The CDR3, as DNA: TGTGCCAGCAGCCCACCTTCGCAGGGGGACACTGAAGCTTTCTTT.

This rearrangement joins TRBV10-1 to TRBJ2-5; 8 nucleotides align to TRBD2. CDR1 WNHNN and CDR2 SYGVQD come from the germline V gene (reference sequence). The CDR3 totals 16 residues. V lost 6 bases to trimming and J lost 3 bases; unmatched junction nucleotides: 12. CDR3 residues: CASSRGTGTRKETQYF. The CDR3 nucleotides read TGCGCCAGCAGCCGAGGAACCGGGACTAGGAAAGAGACCCAGTACTTC.

The chain carries TRBV7-2 and TRBJ2-7; weak D call: TRBD2 (5 bases). Trimming pared 1 base from V and 4 bases from J, leaving 14 bases between. This CDR3 region has 15 residues. Germline V gives CDR1 SGHTA, CDR2 FQGNSA. CDR3 bases: TGTGCCAGCAGCTTAGGGGCTAGCAAGGGTTACGAGCAGTACTTC. It is translated as CASSLGASKGYEQYF.

J is TRBJ1-1 and V is TRBV27; 8 nucleotides align to TRBD1. The CDR3 contains 13 residues. The germline V gene has CDR1 MNHEY and CDR2 SMNVEV (reference sequence). Unmatched junction bases numbered 6, after V lost 3 bases and J lost 9 bases. The CDR3 DNA follows: TGTGCCAGCAGTTTCCGGGACAGGAATCAAGCTTTCTTT. It codes for CASSFRDRNQAFF.

In its sample, this clone was seen a few times. The V and J genes are TRBV7-9 and TRBJ1-1; TRBD1 might be the D (6 bases). V was shortened by 4 bases and J by 7 bases, with 13 bases between the two germline ends. There are 13 residues in the CDR3. The germline gives CDR1 SEHNR, CDR2 FQNEAQ (reference sequence). The CDR3 protein is CASSSQGWGEAFF. The CDR3 DNA reads as TGTGCCAGCAGCTCACAGGGTTGGGGTGAAGCTTTCTTT.

The chain carries TRBV12-3 or TRBV12-4 and TRBJ2-7, with 8 bases matching TRBD2. The CDR3 totals 13 residues. V was pared by 3 bases and J by 3 bases, with 1 base of the junction left unmatched. The CDR3: CASSFGGDYEQYF. The CDR3 bases are TGTGCCAGCAGTTTCGGGGGGGACTACGAGCAGTACTTC.